This paragraph covers one TCR beta chain sequence. Its antigen is currently unknown. Following RNA extraction, reverse transcription yielded cDNA that acted as the sequencing template. Libraries were prepared by immunoSEQ multiplex PCR; TCRdb keeps only in-frame clonotypes and omits some of them. The sample consists of more than 150,000 clones, 60% of them appearing once. This sample is drawn from a study of CD8+ T cells in alopecia areata. Study context: The study gave treated patients oral tofacitinib at 5 to 10 mg twice daily.

Findings and caveats of the study: Tofacitinib yielded significantly lower scalp clonality and fewer expanded CD8+ clones among the top 100. On tofacitinib, scalp and blood still held many of the expanded lesional clones. Normal skin's resident alphabeta T cells are also sequenced in scalp samples.

Treatment: oral pan-JAK inhibitor, 5-10 mg twice daily. Trimming removed 3 bases from V and 9 bases from J; junction bases left unmatched: 9. The CDR3 runs 14 residues. The germline V gene encodes CDR1 SGDLS and CDR2 YYNGEE. The chain carries TRBV9 and TRBJ2-1; TRBD1 aligns across 7 bases. The clonotype was recovered from a human donor with alopecia areata. Source: CD4+ T cells sorted from blood, taken at week 4, from a patient treated with tofacitinib. CDR3: CASSGLRQGGEQFF. The CDR3 DNA sequence: TGTGCCAGCAGCGGACTCAGACAGGGCGGTGAGCAGTTCTTC.